This is a list of T cell receptor beta chains from one sample in a study of human T cells and chemical hapten exposure. TCRdb re-called the RACE reads through MiXCR, storing one row per CDR3 protein. The table includes over 130,000 distinct CDR3 sequences, 10% to 15% detected once. The starting material was whole blood, obtained in connection with sensitization to the hapten diphenylcyclopropenone (DPC). Every receptor here comes from a woman between 45 and 65 years old with alopecia areata. Some clones in this sample may be carry-over from other donors' samples. Each CDR3 is given with its conserved first and last residue. The order of the fields is V gene, D gene, J gene, clone size, CDR3 protein, CDR3 DNA. D genes are given only for firm matches. Some rows have no size entry. The others give once, few or many, or a class for an expanded clone.

>TRBV28|TRBD1|TRBJ2-7|many
CASSFSGQGLSYEQYF
TGTGCCAGCAGTTTTTCCGGACAGGGACTCTCCTACGAGCAGTACTTC
>TRBV9|TRBD1|TRBJ2-3|NA
CASSVEAGGGTDTQYF
TGTGCCAGCAGCGTAGAGGCAGGGGGTGGCACAGATACGCAGTATTTT
>TRBV28|NA|TRBJ2-7|NA
CASSSPAFSDPYEQYF
TGTGCCAGCAGTTCCCCCGCCTTTAGCGACCCCTACGAGCAGTACTTC
>TRBV7-3|NA|TRBJ2-5|few
CASSQGGSETQYF
TGTGCCAGCAGCCAAGGGGGTAGTGAGACCCAGTACTTC
>TRBV9|NA|TRBJ2-6|few
CASSSRRPTGANVLTF
TGTGCCAGCAGCTCGAGGAGGCCAACGGGGGCCAACGTCCTGACTTTC
>TRBV29-1|NA|TRBJ1-1|NA
CSVCRGRNTEAFF
TGCAGCGTTTGTCGGGGTAGGAACACTGAAGCTTTCTTT
>TRBV30|TRBD1|TRBJ1-4|few
CAWRTGGTEKLFF
TGTGCCTGGAGGACAGGGGGGACTGAAAAACTGTTTTTT
>TRBV9|TRBD2|TRBJ2-1|many
CASSVLAGGRSYNEQFF
TGTGCCAGCAGCGTCTTAGCGGGAGGGCGCTCCTACAATGAGCAGTTCTTC
>TRBV5-6|NA|TRBJ1-5|NA
CASSLHPNQPQHF
TGTGCCAGCAGCTTGCACCCTAATCAGCCCCAGCATTTT
>TRBV5-6|NA|TRBJ2-1|few
CASSFVGRPNEQFF
TGTGCCAGCAGCTTCGTCGGGAGACCCAATGAGCAGTTCTTC
>TRBV28|NA|TRBJ1-4|NA
CASSLSGGKLFF
TGTGCCAGCAGTTTATCCGGAGGAAAACTGTTTTTT
>TRBV11-2|NA|TRBJ1-2|many
CASSLNYGYTF
TGTGCCAGCAGCCTCAACTATGGCTACACCTTC
>TRBV2|NA|TRBJ1-5|many
CASSAVDPSNQPQHF
TGTGCCAGCAGTGCCGTCGACCCAAGCAATCAGCCCCAGCATTTT
>TRBV7-2|NA|TRBJ2-1|many
CASSSLGLGEQFF
TGTGCCAGCAGCTCGTTAGGGCTAGGGGAGCAGTTCTTC
>TRBV28|NA|TRBJ1-5|few
CASSLLQQPQHF
TGTGCCAGCAGCCTTCTTCAACAGCCCCAGCATTTT
>TRBV29-1|TRBD2|TRBJ2-3|few
CSVGGGRVTDTQYF
TGCAGCGTTGGGGGCGGGAGGGTCACAGATACGCAGTATTTT
>TRBV7-2|NA|TRBJ2-5|many
CASSLDRSRGQKTQYF
TGTGCCAGCAGCTTAGATAGGAGCCGGGGTCAGAAGACCCAGTACTTC
>TRBV28|NA|TRBJ2-5|many
CASTISGETQYF
TGTGCCAGCACCATTTCTGGGGAGACCCAGTACTTC
>TRBV5-4|NA|TRBJ1-2|NA
CASSLEGGGGSYGYTF
TGTGCCAGCAGCTTGGAGGGGGGTGGCGGTAGCTATGGCTACACCTTC
>TRBV9|TRBD1|TRBJ1-1|NA
CASSGIITGGTEAFF
TGTGCCAGCAGCGGTATCATCACAGGGGGCACTGAAGCTTTCTTT
>TRBV7-2|TRBD2|TRBJ2-7|few
CASSLGFRTSGGRAYEQYF
TGTGCCAGCAGCTTAGGTTTCCGGACTAGCGGGGGCCGCGCCTACGAGCAGTACTTC
>TRBV5-1|NA|TRBJ2-1|few
CASSVKTSNEQFF
TGCGCCAGCAGCGTGAAGACTAGCAATGAGCAGTTCTTC
>TRBV2|NA|TRBJ2-3|few
CASSEKLPTDTQYF
TGTGCCAGCAGTGAAAAGCTCCCAACAGATACGCAGTATTTT
>TRBV27|NA|TRBJ2-7|NA
CASKAGVYEQYF
TGTGCCAGCAAGGCAGGGGTCTACGAGCAGTACTTC
>TRBV5-6|NA|TRBJ1-2|NA
CASSPVKTNGYTF
TGTGCCAGCAGCCCGGTTAAGACAAATGGCTACACCTTC
>TRBV29-1|TRBD2|TRBJ2-3|NA
CSVGLAADTQYF
TGCAGCGTTGGGCTAGCGGCAGATACGCAGTATTTT
>TRBV6-1|TRBD2|TRBJ2-3|few
CASSEVPGGTDTQYF
TGTGCCAGCAGTGAGGTGCCGGGGGGGACAGATACGCAGTATTTT
>TRBV6-5|NA|TRBJ2-7|many
CASSTGGFSSYEQYF
TGTGCCAGCAGTACCGGAGGGTTCAGCTCCTACGAGCAGTACTTC
>TRBV6-5|TRBD2|TRBJ2-1|many
CASRSPLGAGSAEQFF
TGTGCCAGCAGATCCCCCCTGGGAGCGGGATCTGCTGAGCAGTTCTTC
>TRBV5-8|NA|TRBJ2-7|many
CASSLQWDEQYF
TGTGCCAGCAGCTTACAGTGGGACGAGCAGTACTTC
>TRBV3-1|NA|TRBJ1-4|few
CASSQDRGRGEKLFF
TGTGCCAGCAGCCAAGATCGGGGGCGCGGAGAAAAACTGTTTTTT
>TRBV11-2|NA|TRBJ2-3|NA
CASSFYTDTQYF
TGTGCCAGCAGCTTCTACACAGATACGCAGTATTTT
>TRBV18|NA|TRBJ2-7|few
CASSPVLNRGEQYF
TGTGCCAGCTCACCGGTTCTTAATAGGGGCGAGCAGTACTTC
>TRBV12-5|TRBD1|TRBJ2-7|NA
CASGLPGGGEQYF
TGTGCTAGTGGTTTACCAGGGGGCGGCGAGCAGTACTTC
>TRBV10-2|TRBD1|TRBJ1-2|NA
CASSSTGGDYGYTF
TGCGCCAGCAGCAGTACAGGGGGCGACTATGGCTACACCTTC